This T cell receptor (beta chain) emerged from a study of control samples from healthy donors and cancer patients. V shed 5 bases and J shed 11 bases, with 13 bases lying between them. This CDR3 has 12 amino acids. Profiling relied on immunoSEQ multiplex PCR, and the TCRdb table lists in-frame clones only, not all of them. The sample lists some 66,000 clones; roughly 85% were seen once. Sequencing input: blood. The gene calls are TRBV12-3 or TRBV12-4 and TRBJ1-5, with D unclear. The receptor comes from a man aged 35-49 years in good health. Here the CDR3 reads CASSTGKPAQHF. The CDR3 DNA reads as TGTGCCAGCAGTACCGGGAAGCCGGCCCAGCATTTT.